Listed below are T cell receptor beta chains from one sample, sequenced in a study of blood T cell repertoires in COVID-19. Profiling relied on immunoSEQ multiplex PCR, and the TCRdb table lists in-frame clones only, not all of them. The table includes about 160,000 clones, over 65% detected once. What was sequenced was peripheral blood. The receptors here all came from a man aged 55 to 69 with acute or convalescent COVID-19. The CDR3 runs from the conserved cysteine through the conserved F or W. The D gene is left open where the match is weak. Clone size is shown for a subset of rows, as once, few, many or a class of expanded clone.

clone_size,d_call,j_call,v_call,cdr3_nt,cdr3_aa
-,TRBD2,TRBJ2-1,TRBV4-1,TGCGCCAGCAGCCGGGAGGGTCCTAATGAGCAGTTCTTC,CASSREGPNEQFF
-,-,TRBJ1-2,TRBV21-1,TGTGCCAGCAGCAAAGGGGCCGGGATGGATGGCTACACCTTC,CASSKGAGMDGYTF
few,-,TRBJ1-5,TRBV7-2,TGTGCCAGCAGCGGAAACGGCGTTGGGGGGAATCAGCCCCAGCATTTT,CASSGNGVGGNQPQHF
-,-,TRBJ1-5,TRBV18,TGTGCCAGCTCACAAACTATGACAGAAAATCAGCCCCAGCATTTT,CASSQTMTENQPQHF
-,TRBD2,TRBJ2-1,TRBV11-2,TGTGCCAGCAGCTTAGTAGCGGGGGGTTACAATGAGCAGTTCTTC,CASSLVAGGYNEQFF
-,TRBD1,TRBJ2-1,TRBV9,TGTGCCAGCAGCGTAGGGACAGGGGACAATGAGCAGTTCTTC,CASSVGTGDNEQFF
-,-,TRBJ1-1,TRBV7-3,TGTGCCAGCAGCTTACGAGGAGTCCTGAACACTGAAGCTTTCTTT,CASSLRGVLNTEAFF
-,-,TRBJ2-2,TRBV19,TGTGCGGATCGGGACACCGGGGAGCTGTTTTTT,CADRDTGELFF
-,-,TRBJ1-5,TRBV12-5,TGTGCTAGTGGTCCCGGGTTCGGGCAGGGGCAGCCCCAGCATTTT,CASGPGFGQGQPQHF
-,TRBD1,TRBJ2-7,TRBV18,TGTGCCAGCTCACCACGAACAGGGGCTTCGTACGAGCAGTACTTC,CASSPRTGASYEQYF
-,-,TRBJ2-1,TRBV5-4,TGTGCCAGCAGCCGGGACAAATCCATATCCTCATACAATGAGCAGTTCTTC,CASSRDKSISSYNEQFF
-,TRBD1,TRBJ1-1,TRBV30,TGTGCCTGGAACAGGGGTTTCAACACTGAAGCTTTCTTT,CAWNRGFNTEAFF
few,-,TRBJ2-5,TRBV5-4,TGTGCCAGCAGCTTGGACTGGCAAGAGACCCAGTACTTC,CASSLDWQETQYF
-,-,TRBJ1-6,TRBV19,TGTGCCAGTAGTATATCCAGGACGGGGAATTCACCCCTCCACTTT,CASSISRTGNSPLHF
-,TRBD1,TRBJ1-1,TRBV6-5,TGTGCCAGCAGTACCCAGGGGGCTCCTAACACTGAAGCTTTCTTT,CASSTQGAPNTEAFF
-,TRBD1,TRBJ2-7,TRBV5-1,TGCGCCAGCAGCTTGGTAGGACAGGACGAGCAGTACTTC,CASSLVGQDEQYF
-,TRBD1,TRBJ1-5,TRBV19,TGTGCCAGTAGTACCGGGACAGGGCTTCAGCCCCAGCATTTT,CASSTGTGLQPQHF
-,TRBD1,TRBJ1-6,TRBV4-1,TGCGCCAGCAGCCCGGACAGGGGCTCCTATAATTCACCCCTCCACTTT,CASSPDRGSYNSPLHF